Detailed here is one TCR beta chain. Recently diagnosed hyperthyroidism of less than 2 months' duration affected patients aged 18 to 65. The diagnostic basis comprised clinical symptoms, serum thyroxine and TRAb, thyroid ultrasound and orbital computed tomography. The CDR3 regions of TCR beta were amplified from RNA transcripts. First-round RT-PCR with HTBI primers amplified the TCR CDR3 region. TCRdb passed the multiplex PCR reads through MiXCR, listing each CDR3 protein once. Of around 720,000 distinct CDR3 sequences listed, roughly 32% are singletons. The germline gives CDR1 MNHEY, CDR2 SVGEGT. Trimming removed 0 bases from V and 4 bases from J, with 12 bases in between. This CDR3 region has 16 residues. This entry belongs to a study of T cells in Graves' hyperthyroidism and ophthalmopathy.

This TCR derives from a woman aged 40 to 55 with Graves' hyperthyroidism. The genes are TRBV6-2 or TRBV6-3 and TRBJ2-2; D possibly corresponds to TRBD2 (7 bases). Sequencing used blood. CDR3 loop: CASSYSGGLGTGELFF. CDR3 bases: TGTGCCAGCAGTTACTCGGGGGGGCTAGGCACCGGGGAGCTGTTTTTT.